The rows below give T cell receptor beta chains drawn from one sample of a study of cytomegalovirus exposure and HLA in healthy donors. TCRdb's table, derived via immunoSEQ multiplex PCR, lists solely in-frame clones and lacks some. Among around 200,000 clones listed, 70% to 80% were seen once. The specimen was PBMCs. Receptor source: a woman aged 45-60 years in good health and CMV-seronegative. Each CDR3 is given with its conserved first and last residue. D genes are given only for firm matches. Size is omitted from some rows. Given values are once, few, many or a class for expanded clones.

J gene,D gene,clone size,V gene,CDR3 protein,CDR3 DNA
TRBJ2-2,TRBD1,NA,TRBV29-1,CSTYRGENTGELFF,TGCAGCACGTACAGGGGAGAGAACACCGGGGAGCTGTTTTTT
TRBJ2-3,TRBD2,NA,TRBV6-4,CAGRASGAGGVDTQYF,TGTGCCGGCAGGGCCTCCGGAGCGGGGGGAGTTGATACGCAGTATTTT
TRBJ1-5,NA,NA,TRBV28,CASSFSGLNQPQHF,TGTGCCAGCAGTTTTTCAGGGCTCAATCAGCCCCAGCATTTT
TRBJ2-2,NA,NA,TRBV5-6,CASSFRRVGTGELFF,TGTGCCAGCAGCTTCAGGCGGGTAGGCACCGGGGAGCTGTTTTTT
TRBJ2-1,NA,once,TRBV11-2,CASSLEGLLYNEQFF,TGTGCCAGCAGCTTAGAGGGACTTCTCTACAATGAGCAGTTCTTC
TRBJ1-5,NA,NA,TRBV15,CATSRVGNEGPTQPQHF,TGTGCCACCAGCAGGGTTGGGAACGAGGGCCCTACTCAGCCCCAGCATTTT
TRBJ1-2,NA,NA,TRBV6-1,CASSSGDNYGYTF,TGTGCCAGCAGTTCGGGGGACAACTATGGCTACACCTTC
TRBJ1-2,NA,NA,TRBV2,CASTPLEQWNHGYTF,TGTGCCAGCACTCCCCTCGAACAGTGGAACCACGGCTACACCTTC
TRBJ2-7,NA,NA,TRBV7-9,CSSSLGQLDYEQYF,TGTTCCAGCAGCTTAGGACAGTTAGACTACGAGCAGTACTTC
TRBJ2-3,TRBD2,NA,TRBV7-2,CASSFDGGAGDTQYF,TGTGCCAGCAGCTTCGACGGGGGGGCTGGAGATACGCAGTATTTT
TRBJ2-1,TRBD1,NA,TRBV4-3,CASSQKTGGYTRSYNEQFF,TGCGCCAGCAGCCAAAAGACAGGGGGCTATACACGCTCCTACAATGAGCAGTTCTTC
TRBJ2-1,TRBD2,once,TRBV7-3,CASSVGLAGGNEQFF,TGTGCCAGCAGCGTCGGACTAGCCGGGGGGAATGAGCAGTTCTTC
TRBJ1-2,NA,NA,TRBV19,CASSREGNYGYTF,TGTGCCAGTAGCAGGGAAGGGAACTATGGCTACACCTTC
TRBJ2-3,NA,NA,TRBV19,CASSQGTGTQYF,TGTGCCAGTAGTCAGGGTACGGGTACGCAGTATTTT
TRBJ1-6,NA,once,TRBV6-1,CASSRDGAGNSPLHF,TGTGCCAGCAGTCGGGACGGGGCGGGAAATTCACCCCTCCACTTT
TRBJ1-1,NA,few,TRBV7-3,CASSTQVNTEAFF,TGTGCCAGCAGCACCCAGGTCAACACTGAAGCTTTCTTT
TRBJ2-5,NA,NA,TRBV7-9,CASRPPGYGETQYF,TGTGCCAGCAGACCCCCCGGGTATGGAGAGACCCAGTACTTC
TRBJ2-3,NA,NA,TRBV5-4,CASSLGAETSTDTQYF,TGTGCCAGCAGCTTGGGAGCGGAAACTAGCACAGATACGCAGTATTTT
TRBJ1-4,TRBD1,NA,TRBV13,CASSPPTVYRGNRGEKLFF,TGTGCCAGCAGCCCACCCACCGTTTACAGGGGCAATCGGGGTGAAAAACTGTTTTTT
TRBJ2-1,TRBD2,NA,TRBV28,CASTLGGGGEQFF,TGTGCCAGCACTCTTGGCGGGGGGGGTGAGCAGTTCTTC
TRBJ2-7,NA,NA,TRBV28,CASSASPPGSWGLEQYF,TGTGCCAGCAGTGCTAGTCCCCCGGGCAGTTGGGGGCTCGAGCAGTACTTC
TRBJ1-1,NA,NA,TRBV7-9,CSSSSTGRGGITEAFF,TGTTCCAGCAGCTCCACGGGCCGAGGAGGAATCACTGAAGCTTTCTTT
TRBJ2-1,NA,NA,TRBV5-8,CASSLLPWRGSYNEQFF,TGTGCCAGCAGCTTGTTGCCCTGGCGAGGGTCCTACAATGAGCAGTTCTTC
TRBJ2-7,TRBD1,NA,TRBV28,CASSPRTGSSYEQYF,TGTGCCAGCAGTCCCCGGACAGGGAGCTCCTACGAGCAGTACTTC
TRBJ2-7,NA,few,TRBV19,CASRRRDSASYEQYF,TGTGCCAGTAGGCGACGGGACTCCGCCTCCTACGAGCAGTACTTC
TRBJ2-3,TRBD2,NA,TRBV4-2,CASSLNLGLAGITDTQYF,TGTGCCAGCAGCCTGAACCTCGGACTAGCGGGCATAACAGATACGCAGTATTTT
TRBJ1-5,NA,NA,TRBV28,CASSTTGQPQHF,TGTGCCAGCAGCACGACGGGGCAGCCCCAGCATTTT
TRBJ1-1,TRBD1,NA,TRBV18,CASSPQTGRNTEAFF,TGTGCCAGCTCACCACAGACAGGGAGGAACACTGAAGCTTTCTTT
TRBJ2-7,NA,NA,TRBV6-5,CASSYSPGSYEQYF,TGTGCCAGCAGTTACTCTCCGGGCTCCTACGAGCAGTACTTC
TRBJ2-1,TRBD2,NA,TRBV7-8,CASSLGFTRLANEQFF,TGTGCCAGCAGCTTGGGGTTTACCAGACTAGCAAATGAGCAGTTCTTC
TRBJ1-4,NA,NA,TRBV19,CASRGAPDEKLFF,TGTGCCAGCAGAGGTGCCCCCGATGAAAAACTGTTTTTT
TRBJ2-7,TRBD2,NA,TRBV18,CASSPLLLAGEGEQYF,TGTGCCAGCTCACCACTGTTGCTAGCGGGAGAAGGCGAGCAGTACTTC
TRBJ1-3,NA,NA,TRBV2,CASTYNRDYGNTIYF,TGTGCCAGCACCTATAACAGGGATTACGGAAACACCATATATTTT
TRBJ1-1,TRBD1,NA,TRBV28,CASSYGTGALNTEAFF,TGTGCCAGCAGTTATGGGACAGGGGCCCTGAACACTGAAGCTTTCTTT
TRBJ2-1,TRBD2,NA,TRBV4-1,CASSQTPGTSGLTYNEQFF,TGCGCCAGCAGCCAAACCCCCGGGACTAGCGGTCTTACCTACAATGAGCAGTTCTTC
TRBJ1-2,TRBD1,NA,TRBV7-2,CASSPEGQGAGGYTF,TGTGCCAGCAGCCCAGAGGGACAGGGGGCCGGAGGCTACACCTTC
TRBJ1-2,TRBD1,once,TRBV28,CASSQPGQGTRGYTF,TGTGCCAGCAGTCAACCGGGACAGGGAACCCGTGGCTACACCTTC
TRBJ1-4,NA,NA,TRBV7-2,CASSPGGVEKLFF,TGTGCCAGCAGCCCGGGAGGGGTTGAAAAACTGTTTTTT
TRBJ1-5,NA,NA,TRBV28,CASSRVNQPQHF,TGTGCCAGCAGTCGGGTTAATCAGCCCCAGCATTTT
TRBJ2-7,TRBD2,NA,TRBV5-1,CASSLGTSGRDEQYF,TGCGCCAGCAGCTTGGGGACTAGCGGGAGGGACGAGCAGTACTTC
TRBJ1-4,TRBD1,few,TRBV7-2,CASSRDRTSSNEKLFF,TGTGCCAGCAGTCGGGACAGGACCTCCTCTAATGAAAAACTGTTTTTT
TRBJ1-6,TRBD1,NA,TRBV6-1,CASSKTGGGSPLHF,TGTGCCAGCAGCAAAACAGGGGGCGGTTCACCCCTCCACTTT